This is a list of T cell receptor beta chains from one sample in a study of CD8 T cells in ankylosing spondylitis. TCRdb re-analysed the 5' RACE reads in MiXCR, keeping a single row per CDR3 protein. The sample lists roughly 440,000 distinct CDR3 sequences, approximately 17% occurring once. Sequenced material: blood, either unsorted or a sorted T cell fraction (not recorded which). These TCRs come from a male donor with ankylosing spondylitis. The CDR3 runs from the conserved cysteine through the conserved F or W.

CDR3	V
CASSLIPVGEAFF	TRBV12-3/TRBV12-4
CAGSFSGGRGEQFF	TRBV28
CSATADTQYF	TRBV20-1
CASSRVQETQYF	TRBV7-8
CASSQETGLAKTQYF	TRBV4-3
CSAREPGRTEEQYF	TRBV20-1
CASSPNGQKQFF	TRBV2
CASSLLTGGNTEAFF	TRBV5-1
CASSPRPKTSGRATDTQYF	TRBV18
CASSYQGSRSPLHF	TRBV27
CASSLAGEVARDTEAFF	TRBV5-1
CASSLWDRDGDGYTF	TRBV7-9
CASSYYRESYEQYF	TRBV6-5
CATGQNQPQHF	TRBV6-2/TRBV6-3
CASSRQPENEKLFF	TRBV19
CASRGLTTEAFF	TRBV6-6
CSAKKIKRGGELFF	TRBV20-1
CASSQLGTPNYGYTF	TRBV3-1
CASSLAGANEKLFF	TRBV7-9
CASSYGIRYEQFF	TRBV6-2/TRBV6-3
CASSERGGRAADTQYF	TRBV2
CASSLGPRSYEQYF	TRBV12-3/TRBV12-4
CATSDSIRNTGELFF	TRBV24-1
CASSLRGARNTEAFF	TRBV13
CASSKGGSGNTIYF	TRBV21-1
CASGPGVRQGNQPQHF	TRBV27
CASKPGQGGTGELFF	TRBV9
CASSRAGEYNSPLHF	TRBV3-1
CASSLGPGTSGSSYEQYF	TRBV7-2
CSSLLSSGTSYNEQFF	TRBV29-1
CASRGGRLSGNTIYF	TRBV11-2
CSAPRQGGTGELFF	TRBV20-1
CASSRTLSSYEQYF	TRBV7-2
CASRHLLAGFNEQFF	TRBV6-2/TRBV6-3
CASSAGSRYGYTF	TRBV2
CASSLLAGGRETQYF	TRBV5-5
CASSMTGGYGYTF	TRBV7-2
CAISEPGQPQHF	TRBV10-3
CATSDPPSDTQYF	TRBV24-1
CATSDAGLAGRAGELFF	TRBV24-1
CSVEIRGTTETQYF	TRBV29-1
CASGEGSSGNTIYF	TRBV5-1
CSAHRDSTDTQYF	TRBV29-1
CASSIGPSSYEQYF	TRBV12-3/TRBV12-4
CASSRLTSGTGYNEQFF	TRBV3-1
CASSYLAGGGTDTQYF	TRBV7-2
CASSQDVRRVETQYF	TRBV3-1
CASSQIGFGNQPQHF	TRBV4-2
CASSQGSGSKYEQFF	TRBV14